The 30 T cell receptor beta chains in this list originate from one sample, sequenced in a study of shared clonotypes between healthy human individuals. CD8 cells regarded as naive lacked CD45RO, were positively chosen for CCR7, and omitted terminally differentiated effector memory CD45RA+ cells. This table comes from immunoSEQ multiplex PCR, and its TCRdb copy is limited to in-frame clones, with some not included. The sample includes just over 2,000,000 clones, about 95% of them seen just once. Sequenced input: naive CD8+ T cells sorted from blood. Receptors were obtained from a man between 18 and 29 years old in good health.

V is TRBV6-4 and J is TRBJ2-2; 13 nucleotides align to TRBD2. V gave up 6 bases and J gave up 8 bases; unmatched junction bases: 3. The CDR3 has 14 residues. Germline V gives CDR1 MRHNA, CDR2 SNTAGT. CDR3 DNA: TGTGCCAGCAGAGGACTAGCGGGAGCGGGGGAGCTGTTTTTT. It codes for CASRGLAGAGELFF.

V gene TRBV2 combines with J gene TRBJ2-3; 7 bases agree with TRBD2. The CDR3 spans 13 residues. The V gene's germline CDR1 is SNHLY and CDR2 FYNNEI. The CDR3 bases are TGTGCAGGGAGGGCAGGGTTCCCAGATACGCAGTATTTT. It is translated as CAGRAGFPDTQYF.

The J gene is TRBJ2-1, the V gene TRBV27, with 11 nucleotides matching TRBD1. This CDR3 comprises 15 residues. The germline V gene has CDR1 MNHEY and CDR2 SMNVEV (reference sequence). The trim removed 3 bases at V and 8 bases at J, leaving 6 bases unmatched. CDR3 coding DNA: TGTGCCAGCAGTTTCGGGGACAGGGGGGTAGATGAGCAGTTCTTC. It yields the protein CASSFGDRGVDEQFF.

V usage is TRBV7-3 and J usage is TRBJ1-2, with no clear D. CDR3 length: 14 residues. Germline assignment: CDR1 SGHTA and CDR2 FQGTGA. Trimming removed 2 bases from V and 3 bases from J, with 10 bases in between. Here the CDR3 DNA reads TGTGCCAGCAGCTTAGGAGGCTTAGACTATGGCTACACCTTC. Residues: CASSLGGLDYGYTF.

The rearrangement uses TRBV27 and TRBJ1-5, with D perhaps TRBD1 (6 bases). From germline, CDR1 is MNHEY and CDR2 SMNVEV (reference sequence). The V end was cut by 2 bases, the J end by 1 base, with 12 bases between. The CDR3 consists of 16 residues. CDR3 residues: CASSLVGGESNQPQHF. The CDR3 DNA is TGTGCCAGCAGTTTAGTCGGGGGCGAGAGCAATCAGCCCCAGCATTTT.

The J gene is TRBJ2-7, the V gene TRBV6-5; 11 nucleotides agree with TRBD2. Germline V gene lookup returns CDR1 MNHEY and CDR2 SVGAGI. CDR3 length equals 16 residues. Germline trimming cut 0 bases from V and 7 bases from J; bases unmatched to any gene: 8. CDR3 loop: CASSYSKTSGSREQYF. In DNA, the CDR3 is TGTGCCAGCAGTTACTCGAAAACTAGCGGGAGTCGAGAGCAGTACTTC.

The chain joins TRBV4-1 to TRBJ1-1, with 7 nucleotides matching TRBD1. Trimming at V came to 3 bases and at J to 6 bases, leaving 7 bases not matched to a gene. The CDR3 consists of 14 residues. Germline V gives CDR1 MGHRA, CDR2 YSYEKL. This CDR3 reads CASSHRRGDPEAFF. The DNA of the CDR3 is TGCGCCAGCAGCCATCGCAGGGGGGACCCTGAAGCTTTCTTT.

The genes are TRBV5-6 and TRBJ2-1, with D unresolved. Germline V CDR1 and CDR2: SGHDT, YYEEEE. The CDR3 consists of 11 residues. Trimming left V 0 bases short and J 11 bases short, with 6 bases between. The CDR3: CASSLAEKQFF. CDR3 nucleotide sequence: TGTGCCAGCAGCTTGGCGGAGAAGCAGTTCTTC.

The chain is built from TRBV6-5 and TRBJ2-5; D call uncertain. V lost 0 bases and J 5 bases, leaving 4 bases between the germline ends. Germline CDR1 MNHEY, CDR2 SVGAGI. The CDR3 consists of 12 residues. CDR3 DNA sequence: TGTGCCAGCAGTTACTCCTCGGAGACCCAGTACTTC. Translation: CASSYSSETQYF.

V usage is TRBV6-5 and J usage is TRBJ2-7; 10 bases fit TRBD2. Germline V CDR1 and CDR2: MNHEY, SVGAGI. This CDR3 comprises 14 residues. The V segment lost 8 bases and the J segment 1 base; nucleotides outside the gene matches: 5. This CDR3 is CASAYSGGSYEQYF. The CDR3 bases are TGTGCCAGCGCATATAGCGGGGGGTCCTACGAGCAGTACTTC.

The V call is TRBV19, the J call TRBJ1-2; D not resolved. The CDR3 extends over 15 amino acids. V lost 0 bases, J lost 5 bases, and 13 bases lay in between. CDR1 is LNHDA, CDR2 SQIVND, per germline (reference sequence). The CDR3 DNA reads TGTGCCAGTAGTATAGACCCAGCGTACGATTATGGCTACACCTTC. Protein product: CASSIDPAYDYGYTF.

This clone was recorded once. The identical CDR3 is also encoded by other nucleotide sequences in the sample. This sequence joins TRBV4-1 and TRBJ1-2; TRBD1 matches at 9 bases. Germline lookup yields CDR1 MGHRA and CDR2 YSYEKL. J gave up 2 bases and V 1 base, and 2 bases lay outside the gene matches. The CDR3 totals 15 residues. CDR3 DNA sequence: TGCGCCAGCAGCCAAGTACAGGGGGCAAACTATGGCTACACCTTC. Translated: CASSQVQGANYGYTF.

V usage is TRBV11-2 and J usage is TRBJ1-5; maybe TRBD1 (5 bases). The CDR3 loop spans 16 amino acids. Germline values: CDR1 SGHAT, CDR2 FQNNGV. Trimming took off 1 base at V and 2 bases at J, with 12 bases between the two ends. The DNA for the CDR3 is TGTGCCAGCAGCTTAGGGCAGTCGGGGGGCAATCAGCCCCAGCATTTT. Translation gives CASSLGQSGGNQPQHF.

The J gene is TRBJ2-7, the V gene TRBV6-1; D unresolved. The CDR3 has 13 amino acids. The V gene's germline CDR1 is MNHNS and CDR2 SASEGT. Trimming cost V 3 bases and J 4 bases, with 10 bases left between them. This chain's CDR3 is CASSEGKYYEQYF. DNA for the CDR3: TGTGCCAGCAGTGAGGGCAAATATTACGAGCAGTACTTC.

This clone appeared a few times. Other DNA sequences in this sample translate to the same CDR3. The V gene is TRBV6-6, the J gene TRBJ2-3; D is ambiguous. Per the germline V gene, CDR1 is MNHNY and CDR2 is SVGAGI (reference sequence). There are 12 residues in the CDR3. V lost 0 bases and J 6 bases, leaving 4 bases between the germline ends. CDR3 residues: CASSYSPDTQYF. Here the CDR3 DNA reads TGTGCCAGCAGTTACTCGCCGGATACGCAGTATTTT.

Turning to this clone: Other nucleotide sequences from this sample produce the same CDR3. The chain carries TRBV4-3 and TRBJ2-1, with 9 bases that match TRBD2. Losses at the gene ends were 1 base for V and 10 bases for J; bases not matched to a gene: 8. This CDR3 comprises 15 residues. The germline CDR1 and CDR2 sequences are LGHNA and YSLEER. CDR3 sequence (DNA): TGCGCCAGCAGCCAAGTGTTAGCGGGAGAGGGGGAGCAGTTCTTC. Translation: CASSQVLAGEGEQFF.

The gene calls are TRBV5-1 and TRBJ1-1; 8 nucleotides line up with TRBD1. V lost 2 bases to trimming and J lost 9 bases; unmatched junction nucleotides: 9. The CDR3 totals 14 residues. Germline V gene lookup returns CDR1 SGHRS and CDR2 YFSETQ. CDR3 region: CASSFQEGTGKAFF. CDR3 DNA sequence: TGCGCCAGCAGCTTCCAGGAAGGGACAGGTAAAGCTTTCTTT.

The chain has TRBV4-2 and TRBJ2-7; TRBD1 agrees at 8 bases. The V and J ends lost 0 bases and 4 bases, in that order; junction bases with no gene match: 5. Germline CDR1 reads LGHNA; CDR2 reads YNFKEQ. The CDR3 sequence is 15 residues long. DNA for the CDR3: TGTGCCAGCAGCCAAGATAGGGACAGGCGGTACGAGCAGTACTTC. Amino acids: CASSQDRDRRYEQYF.

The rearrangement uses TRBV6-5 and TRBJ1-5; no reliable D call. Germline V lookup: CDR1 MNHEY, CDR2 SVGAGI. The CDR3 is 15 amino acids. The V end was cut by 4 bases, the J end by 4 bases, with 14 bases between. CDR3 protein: CASSSRNAGNQPQHF. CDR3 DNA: TGTGCCAGCAGTTCACGAAACGCAGGAAATCAGCCCCAGCATTTT.

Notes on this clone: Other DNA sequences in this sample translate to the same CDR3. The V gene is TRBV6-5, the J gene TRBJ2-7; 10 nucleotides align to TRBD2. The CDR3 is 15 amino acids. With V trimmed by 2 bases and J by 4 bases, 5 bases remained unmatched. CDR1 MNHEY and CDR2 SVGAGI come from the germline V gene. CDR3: CASSYRPSGSYEQYF. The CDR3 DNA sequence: TGTGCCAGCAGTTACCGGCCTAGCGGGAGTTACGAGCAGTACTTC.

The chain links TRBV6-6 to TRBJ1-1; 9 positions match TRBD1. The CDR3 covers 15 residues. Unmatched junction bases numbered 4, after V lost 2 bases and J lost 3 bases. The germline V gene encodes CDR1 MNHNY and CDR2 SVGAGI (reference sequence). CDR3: CASSYPGQGYTEAFF. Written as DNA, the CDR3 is TGTGCCAGCAGTTACCCGGGACAGGGATACACTGAAGCTTTCTTT.

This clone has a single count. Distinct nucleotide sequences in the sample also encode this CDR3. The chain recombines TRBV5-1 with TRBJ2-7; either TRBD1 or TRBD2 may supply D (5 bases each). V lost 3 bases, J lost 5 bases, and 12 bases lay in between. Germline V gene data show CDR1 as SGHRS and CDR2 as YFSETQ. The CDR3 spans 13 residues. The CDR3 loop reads CASSWTGTDEQYF. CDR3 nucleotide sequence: TGCGCCAGCAGCTGGACCGGGACCGACGAGCAGTACTTC.

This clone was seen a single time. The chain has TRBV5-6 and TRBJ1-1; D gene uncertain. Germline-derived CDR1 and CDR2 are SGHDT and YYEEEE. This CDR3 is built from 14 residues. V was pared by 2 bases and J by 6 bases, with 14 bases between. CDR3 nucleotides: TGTGCCAGCAGCTTTGCGGGGATGTGGGCTGAAGCTTTCTTT. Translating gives CASSFAGMWAEAFF.

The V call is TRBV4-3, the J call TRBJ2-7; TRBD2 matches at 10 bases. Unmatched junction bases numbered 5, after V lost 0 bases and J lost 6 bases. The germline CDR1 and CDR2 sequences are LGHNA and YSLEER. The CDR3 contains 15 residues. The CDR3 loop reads CASSQDLAGVSEQYF. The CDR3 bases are TGCGCCAGCAGCCAAGACCTAGCGGGAGTAAGCGAGCAGTACTTC.

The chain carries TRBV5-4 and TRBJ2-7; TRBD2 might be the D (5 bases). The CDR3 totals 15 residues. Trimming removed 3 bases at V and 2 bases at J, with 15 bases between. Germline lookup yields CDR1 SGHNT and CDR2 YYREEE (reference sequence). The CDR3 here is CASSSPDYGAYEQYF. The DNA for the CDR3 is TGTGCCAGCAGCTCTCCAGACTATGGGGCCTACGAGCAGTACTTC.

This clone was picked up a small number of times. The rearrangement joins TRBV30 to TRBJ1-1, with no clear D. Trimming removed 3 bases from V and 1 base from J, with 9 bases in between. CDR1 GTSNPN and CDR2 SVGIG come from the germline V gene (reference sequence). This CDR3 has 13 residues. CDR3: CAWSSRGNTEAFF. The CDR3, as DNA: TGTGCCTGGAGCAGCAGAGGGAACACTGAAGCTTTCTTT.

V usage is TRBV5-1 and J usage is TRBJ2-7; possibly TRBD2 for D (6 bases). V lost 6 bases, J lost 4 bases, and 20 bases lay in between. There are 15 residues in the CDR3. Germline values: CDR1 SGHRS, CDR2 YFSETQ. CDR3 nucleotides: TGCGCCAGCACTCGAGGGCGACTAGTTGTTTACGAGCAGTACTTC. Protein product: CASTRGRLVVYEQYF.

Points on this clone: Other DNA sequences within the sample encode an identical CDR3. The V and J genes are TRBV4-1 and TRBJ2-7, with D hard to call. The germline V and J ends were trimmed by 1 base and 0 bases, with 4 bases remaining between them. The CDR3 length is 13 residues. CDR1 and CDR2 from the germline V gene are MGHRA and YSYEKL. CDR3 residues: CASSQVPSYEQYF. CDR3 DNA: TGCGCCAGCAGCCAAGTACCCTCCTACGAGCAGTACTTC.

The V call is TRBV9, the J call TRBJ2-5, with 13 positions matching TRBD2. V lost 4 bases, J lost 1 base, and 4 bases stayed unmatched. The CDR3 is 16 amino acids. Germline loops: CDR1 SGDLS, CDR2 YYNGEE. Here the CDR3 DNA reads TGTGCCAGCAGCAGACGACTAGCGGGGGGCCAAGAGACCCAGTACTTC. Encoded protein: CASSRRLAGGQETQYF.

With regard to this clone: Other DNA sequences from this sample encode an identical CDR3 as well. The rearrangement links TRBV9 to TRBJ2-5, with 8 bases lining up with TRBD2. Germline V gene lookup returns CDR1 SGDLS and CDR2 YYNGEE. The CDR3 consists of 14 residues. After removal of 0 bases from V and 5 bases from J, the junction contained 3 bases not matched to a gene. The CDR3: CASSVAGGQETQYF. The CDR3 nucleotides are TGTGCCAGCAGCGTAGCGGGGGGGCAGGAGACCCAGTACTTC.